This TCR beta chain was profiled in a study of regulatory T cells in long-lasting Graves disease. Per the germline V gene, CDR1 is ENHRY and CDR2 is SYGVKD. This CDR3 comprises 15 residues. V was shortened by 2 bases and J by 2 bases, with 11 bases between the two germline ends. This clonotype was detected many times. Antigen specificity is unknown. Study-wide results and caveats: Repertoires from persistent disease leaned toward TRBV28, TRBJ1-2 and TRBJ2-5.

Time point of the sample: newly diagnosed GD, antithyroid drugs for less than 3 months. Generation of the TCR library employed RNA extracted from PBMCs. CDR3 regions were amplified by Arm-PCR using iRepertoire HTBI primers to build TCR beta libraries. TCRdb re-called the multiplex PCR reads with MiXCR, one entry per CDR3 protein. The sample contains roughly 500,000 distinct CDR3 sequences, around 12% of which appear only once. These data were also filed under a second study, of T cells in Graves' hyperthyroidism and ophthalmopathy. This second study notes: Researchers report that a 13 V-J model separated ophthalmopathy from stable hyperthyroidism.

The chain recombines TRBV10-3 with TRBJ2-3, with D uncertain. The sequence derives from a woman in her twenties or thirties with Graves disease. This material consisted of peripheral blood mononuclear cells (PBMCs), taken at new diagnosis, from a patient treated with antithyroid drugs. Here the CDR3 reads CAISEGNYFTDTQYF. CDR3 nucleotide sequence: TGTGCCATCAGTGAGGGGAACTACTTCACAGATACGCAGTATTTT.